Presented here are 15 T cell receptor beta chains from one specimen sequenced in a study of response to subunit inactivated influenza vaccine. Using its own MiXCR run on the RT-PCR reads, TCRdb lists one record per CDR3 protein. This table has 450,000 to 700,000 distinct CDR3 sequences, 13% to 15% appearing once. Sequencing used PBMCs from blood, obtained 11 to 12 days after vaccination. Every receptor here comes from a man in his forties or fifties who received an inactivated influenza vaccine.

This clonotype was seen repeatedly, ten times or more. J is TRBJ1-6 and V is TRBV3-1; perhaps TRBD1 as D (6 bases). Germline V CDR1 and CDR2: LGHDT, YNNKEL (reference sequence). Trimming shortened V by 1 base and J by 7 bases, and 8 bases separated the two germline ends. The CDR3 loop spans 14 amino acids. The CDR3 here is CASSQAQGNSPLHF. CDR3 sequence (DNA): TGTGCCAGCAGCCAAGCCCAGGGGAATTCACCCCTCCACTTT.

The chain is built from TRBV10-3 and TRBJ2-5, with D perhaps TRBD2 (6 bases). Trimming stripped 7 bases from V and 4 bases from J, with 13 bases between. The V gene's germline CDR1 is ENHRY and CDR2 SYGVKD. The CDR3 sequence is 13 residues long. Written as DNA, the CDR3 is TGTGCCATCAACCCGGGACTGGGAGAGACCCAGTACTTC. Encoded protein: CAINPGLGETQYF.

The chain joins TRBV20-1 to TRBJ1-5; TRBD1 is a possible D gene (5 bases). CDR1 and CDR2 from the germline V gene are DFQATT and SNEGSKA (reference sequence). V was trimmed by 6 bases and J by 2 bases, leaving 11 bases between them. The CDR3 has 13 amino acids. CDR3 sequence reads: CSAGSRGNQPQHF. The CDR3 DNA reads TGCAGTGCCGGATCCAGGGGCAATCAGCCCCAGCATTTT.

In its sample, this clonotype was seen a few times. J is TRBJ2-2 and V is TRBV15; D call uncertain. This CDR3 is built from 15 residues. V lost 0 bases to trimming and J lost 6 bases, with 11 bases between them. Looked up from germline, CDR1 is LNHNV and CDR2 is YYDKDF (reference sequence). DNA for the CDR3: TGTGCCACCAGCAGAGAAAGGAGCGTTCCCGGGGAGCTGTTTTTT. This translates into CATSRERSVPGELFF.

The gene calls are TRBV7-9 and TRBJ2-1; TRBD2 matches 7 bases. The V and J ends lost 7 bases and 5 bases, in that order; junction bases with no gene match: 14. From germline, CDR1 is SEHNR and CDR2 FQNEAQ (reference sequence). The CDR3 extends over 16 amino acids. As DNA, the CDR3 is TGTGCCAGCACCTCGGTGCGAGCGGGGTATCACAATGAGCAGTTCTTC. Translated, it gives CASTSVRAGYHNEQFF.

The gene calls are TRBV5-6 and TRBJ1-5; 8 bases align to TRBD1. J gave up 5 bases and V 3 bases, and 7 bases lay outside the gene matches. Germline V CDR1 and CDR2: SGHDT, YYEEEE. CDR3 size: 15 residues. CDR3 in amino acids: CASSYLGQGDQPQHF. The DNA of the CDR3 is TGTGCCAGCAGCTACCTCGGACAGGGTGATCAGCCCCAGCATTTT.

The V and J genes are TRBV9 and TRBJ2-1, with D perhaps matching TRBD1 or TRBD2 (5 bases each). V was clipped by 0 bases and J by 1 base, with 14 bases between them. The CDR3 spans 17 residues. In germline, CDR1 is SGDLS, CDR2 YYNGEE. The CDR3 sequence is CASSVAPGASSYNEQFF. CDR3 DNA: TGTGCCAGCAGCGTAGCCCCCGGGGCTAGTTCCTACAATGAGCAGTTCTTC.

This clonotype was seen only a few times. This chain joins TRBV2 and TRBJ1-1; D gene ambiguous. The CDR3 has 11 amino acids. The V end lost 8 bases, the J end lost 0 bases, and 4 bases lay between the germline ends. The V gene's germline CDR1 is SNHLY and CDR2 FYNNEI. The CDR3 DNA reads TGTGCCAGCCTGTTGAACACTGAAGCTTTCTTT. Amino acid sequence: CASLLNTEAFF.

In its sample, this clonotype was seen a few times. The chain recombines TRBV20-1 with TRBJ2-3; D is ambiguous. The CDR3 is made up of 11 amino acids. Looked up from germline, CDR1 is DFQATT and CDR2 is SNEGSKA (reference sequence). Trimming took off 6 bases at V and 6 bases at J, with 10 bases between the two ends. CDR3 DNA: TGCAGTGCCCTCATAGGGGATACGCAGTATTTT. Translated, it gives CSALIGDTQYF.

This clonotype was seen a handful of times. CDR3 loop: CASRESGGPGELFF. The CDR3, as DNA: TGTGCCAGCAGGGAGAGCGGGGGGCCCGGGGAGCTGTTTTTT. The V and J genes are TRBV12-3 or TRBV12-4 and TRBJ2-2; 9 bases map to TRBD2. Germline trimming cut 6 bases from V and 6 bases from J; bases unmatched to any gene: 5. This CDR3 spans 14 amino acids.

This chain links TRBV10-3 with TRBJ1-1; maybe TRBD1 (6 bases). The CDR3 runs to 14 residues. Per germline, CDR1 ENHRY and CDR2 SYGVKD. Trimming pared 2 bases from V and 1 base from J, leaving 8 bases between. CDR3 DNA sequence: TGTGCCATCAGTGAGAGACAGGCGAACACTGAAGCTTTCTTT. It specifies CAISERQANTEAFF.

This clonotype was observed a handful of times. The chain carries TRBV5-1 and TRBJ2-3, with 10 bases that match TRBD1. Germline loops: CDR1 SGHRS, CDR2 YFSETQ. V trimming: 4 bases; J trimming: 3 bases; junction bases outside the gene matches: 5. CDR3 length: 15 residues. The CDR3 here is CASSIGTGATDTQYF. The CDR3 DNA reads TGCGCCAGCAGCATAGGGACAGGGGCGACAGATACGCAGTATTTT.

This clonotype was seen more than once but under ten times. The chain couples TRBV20-1 to TRBJ2-7, with D possibly being TRBD1 or TRBD2 (5 bases each). The CDR3 sequence is 15 residues long. V lost 0 bases, J lost 6 bases, and 18 bases lay in between. Per germline, CDR1 DFQATT and CDR2 SNEGSKA (reference sequence). The CDR3 bases are TGCAGTGCTAGAGATCATGGGACCACTCACAGCGAGCAGTACTTC. Protein sequence: CSARDHGTTHSEQYF.

This clonotype showed up just a few times. This chain links TRBV9 with TRBJ2-1; 11 bases fit TRBD2. The CDR3 consists of 17 residues. The germline gives CDR1 SGDLS, CDR2 YYNGEE. Trimming removed 1 base from V and 4 bases from J; junction bases left unmatched: 7. The CDR3 is CASSVPRTSGQYNEQFF. The CDR3 nucleotides are TGTGCCAGCAGCGTACCAAGGACTAGCGGGCAATACAATGAGCAGTTCTTC.

This clonotype showed up just a few times. The rearrangement uses TRBV9 and TRBJ2-3; the D gene is possibly TRBD1 (5 bases). The CDR3 totals 15 residues. V was trimmed by 1 base and J by 1 base, leaving 10 bases between them. CDR1 is SGDLS and CDR2 is YYNGEE in the germline V gene. The CDR3 sequence is CASSVLQDGTDTQYF. CDR3 bases: TGTGCCAGCAGCGTACTACAGGACGGCACAGATACGCAGTATTTT.